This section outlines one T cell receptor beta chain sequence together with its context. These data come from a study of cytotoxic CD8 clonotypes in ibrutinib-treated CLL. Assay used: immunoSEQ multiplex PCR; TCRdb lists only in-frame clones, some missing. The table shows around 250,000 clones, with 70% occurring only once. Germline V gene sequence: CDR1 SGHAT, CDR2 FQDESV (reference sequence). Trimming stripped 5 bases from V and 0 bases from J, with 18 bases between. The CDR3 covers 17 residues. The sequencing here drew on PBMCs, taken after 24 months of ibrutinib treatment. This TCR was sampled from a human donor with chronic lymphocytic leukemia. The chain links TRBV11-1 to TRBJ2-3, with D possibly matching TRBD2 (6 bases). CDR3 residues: CASSRDFAGLSTDTQYF. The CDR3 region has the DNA TGTGCCAGCAGCCGGGACTTTGCTGGGCTTAGCACAGATACGCAGTATTTT.